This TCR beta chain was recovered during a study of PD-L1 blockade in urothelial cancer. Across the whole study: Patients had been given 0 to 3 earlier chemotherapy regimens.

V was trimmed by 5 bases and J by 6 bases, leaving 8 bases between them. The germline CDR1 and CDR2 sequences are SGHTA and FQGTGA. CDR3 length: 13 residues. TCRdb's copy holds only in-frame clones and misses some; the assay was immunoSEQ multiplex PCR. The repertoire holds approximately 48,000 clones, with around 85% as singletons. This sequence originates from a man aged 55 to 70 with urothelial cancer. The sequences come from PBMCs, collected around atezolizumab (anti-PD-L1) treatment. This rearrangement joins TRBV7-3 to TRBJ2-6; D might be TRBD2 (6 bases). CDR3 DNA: TGTGCCAGCAGCCGGGAGCCGGCCAACGTCCTGACTTTC. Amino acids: CASSREPANVLTF.